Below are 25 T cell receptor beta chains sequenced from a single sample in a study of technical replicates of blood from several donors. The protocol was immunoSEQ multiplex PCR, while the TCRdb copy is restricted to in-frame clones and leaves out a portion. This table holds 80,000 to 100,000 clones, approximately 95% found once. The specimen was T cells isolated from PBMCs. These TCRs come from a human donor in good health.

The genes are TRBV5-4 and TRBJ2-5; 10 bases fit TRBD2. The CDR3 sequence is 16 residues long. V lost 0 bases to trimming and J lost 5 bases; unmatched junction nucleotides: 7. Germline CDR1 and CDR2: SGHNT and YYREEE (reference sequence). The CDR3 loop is CASSLGSGGARETQYF. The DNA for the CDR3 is TGTGCCAGCAGCTTGGGCAGCGGGGGGGCTAGGGAGACCCAGTACTTC.

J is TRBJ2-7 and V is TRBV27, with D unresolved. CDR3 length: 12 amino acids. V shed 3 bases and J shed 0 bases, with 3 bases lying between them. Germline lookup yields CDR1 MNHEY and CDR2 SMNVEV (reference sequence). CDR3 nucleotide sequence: TGTGCCAGCAGTTTGGCCTCCTACGAGCAGTACTTC. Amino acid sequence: CASSLASYEQYF.

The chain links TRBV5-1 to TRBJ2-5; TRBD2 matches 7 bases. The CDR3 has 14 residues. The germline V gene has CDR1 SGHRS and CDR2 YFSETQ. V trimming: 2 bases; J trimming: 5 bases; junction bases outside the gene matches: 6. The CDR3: CASSFREARETQYF. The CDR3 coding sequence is TGCGCCAGCAGCTTCCGGGAGGCCCGGGAGACCCAGTACTTC. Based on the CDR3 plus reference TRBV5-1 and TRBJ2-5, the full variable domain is KAGVTQTPRYLIKTRGQQVTLSCSPISGHRSVSWYQQTPGQGLQFLFEYFSETQRNKGNFPGRFSGRQFSNSRSEMNVSTLELGDSALYLCASSFREARETQYFGPGTRLLVL.

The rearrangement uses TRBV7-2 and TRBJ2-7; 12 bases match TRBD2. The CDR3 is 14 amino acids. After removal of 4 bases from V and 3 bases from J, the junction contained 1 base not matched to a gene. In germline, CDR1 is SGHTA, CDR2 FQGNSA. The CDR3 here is CASSSTSGSYEQYF. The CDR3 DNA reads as TGTGCCAGCAGCTCGACTAGCGGGAGCTACGAGCAGTACTTC. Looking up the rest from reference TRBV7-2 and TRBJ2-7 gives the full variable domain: GAGVSQSPSNKVTEKGKDVELRCDPISGHTALYWYRQSLGQGLEFLIYFQGNSAPDKSGLPSDRFSAERTGGSVSTLTIQRTQQEDSAVYLCASSSTSGSYEQYFGPGTRLTVT.

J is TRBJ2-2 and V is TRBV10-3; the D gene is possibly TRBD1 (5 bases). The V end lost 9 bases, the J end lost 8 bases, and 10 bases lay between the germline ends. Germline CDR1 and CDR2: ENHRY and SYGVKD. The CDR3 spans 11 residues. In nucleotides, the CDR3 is TGTGCCATTACCAGGGAAGGGGAGCTGTTTTTT. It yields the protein CAITREGELFF.

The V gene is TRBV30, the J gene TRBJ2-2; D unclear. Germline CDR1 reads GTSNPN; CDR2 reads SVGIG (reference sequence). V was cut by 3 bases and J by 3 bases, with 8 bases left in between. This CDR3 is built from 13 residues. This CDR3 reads CAWRGRYTGELFF. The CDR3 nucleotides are TGTGCCTGGAGGGGCAGATACACCGGGGAGCTGTTTTTT.

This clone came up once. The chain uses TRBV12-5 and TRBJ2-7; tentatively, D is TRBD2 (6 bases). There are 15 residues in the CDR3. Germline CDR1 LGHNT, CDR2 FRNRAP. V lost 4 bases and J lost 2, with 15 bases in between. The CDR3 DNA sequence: TGTGCTAGTGGTTCATCGGGGGACGGAACCTACGAGCAGTACTTC. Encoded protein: CASGSSGDGTYEQYF.

CDR3 amino acids: CASSSYTLAGGERYNEQFF. CDR3 coding DNA: TGTGCCAGCAGTTCCTACACCCTAGCGGGAGGGGAGCGTTATAATGAGCAGTTCTTC. J is TRBJ2-1 and V is TRBV28, with TRBD2 identical over 12 bases. The J segment lost 7 bases and the V segment lost 4 bases, leaving 17 bases of the junction unmatched. The CDR3 runs 19 residues. In germline, CDR1 is MDHEN, CDR2 SYDVKM.

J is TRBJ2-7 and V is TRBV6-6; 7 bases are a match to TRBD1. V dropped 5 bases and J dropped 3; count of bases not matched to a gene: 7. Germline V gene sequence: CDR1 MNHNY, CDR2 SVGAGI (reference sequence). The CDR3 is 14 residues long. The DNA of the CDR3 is TGTGCCAGCAGTCAGACAGGGAAGGGCTACGAGCAGTACTTC. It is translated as CASSQTGKGYEQYF.

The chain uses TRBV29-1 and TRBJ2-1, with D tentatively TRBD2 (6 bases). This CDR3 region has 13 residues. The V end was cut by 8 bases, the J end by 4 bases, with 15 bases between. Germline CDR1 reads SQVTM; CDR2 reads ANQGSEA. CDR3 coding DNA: TGCAGCACCACGGGAGCGAATTACAATGAGCAGTTCTTC. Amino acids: CSTTGANYNEQFF.

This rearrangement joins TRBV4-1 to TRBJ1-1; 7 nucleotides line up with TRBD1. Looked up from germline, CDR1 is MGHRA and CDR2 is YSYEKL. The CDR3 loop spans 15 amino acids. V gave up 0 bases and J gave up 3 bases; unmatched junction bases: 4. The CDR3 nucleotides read TGCGCCAGCAGCCAAGATGACAGGGCGCACACTGAAGCTTTCTTT. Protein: CASSQDDRAHTEAFF.

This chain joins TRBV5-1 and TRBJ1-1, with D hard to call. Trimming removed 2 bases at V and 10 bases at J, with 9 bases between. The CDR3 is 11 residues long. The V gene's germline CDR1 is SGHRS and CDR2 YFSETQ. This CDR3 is CASSLGDLAFF. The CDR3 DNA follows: TGCGCCAGCAGCTTAGGAGATCTAGCTTTCTTT.

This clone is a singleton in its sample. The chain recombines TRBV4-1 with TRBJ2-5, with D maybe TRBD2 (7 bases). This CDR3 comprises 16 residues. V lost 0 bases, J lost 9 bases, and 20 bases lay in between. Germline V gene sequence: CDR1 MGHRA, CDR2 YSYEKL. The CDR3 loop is CASSQEEGGLIYAQYF. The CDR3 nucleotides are TGCGCCAGCAGCCAAGAAGAAGGGGGACTAATCTACGCCCAGTACTTC.

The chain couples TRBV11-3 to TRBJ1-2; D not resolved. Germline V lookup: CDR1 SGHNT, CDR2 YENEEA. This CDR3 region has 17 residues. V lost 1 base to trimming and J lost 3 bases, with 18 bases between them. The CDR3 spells CASSLGPATGRYYGYTF. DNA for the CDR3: TGTGCCAGCAGCTTAGGTCCGGCAACTGGGCGATACTATGGCTACACCTTC.

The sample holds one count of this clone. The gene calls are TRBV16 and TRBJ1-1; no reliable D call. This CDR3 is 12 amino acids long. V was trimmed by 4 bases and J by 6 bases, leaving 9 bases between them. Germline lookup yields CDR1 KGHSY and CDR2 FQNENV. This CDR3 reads CASSPLTSEAFF. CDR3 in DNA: TGTGCCAGCAGCCCTCTAACGTCTGAAGCTTTCTTT.

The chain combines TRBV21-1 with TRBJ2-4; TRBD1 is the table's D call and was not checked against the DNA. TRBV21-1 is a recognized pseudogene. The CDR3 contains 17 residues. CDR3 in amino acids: CASSPRDKSLAKNIQYF. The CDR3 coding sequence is TGTGCCAGCAGCCCCCGGGACAAATCGTTAGCCAAAAACATTCAGTACTTC.

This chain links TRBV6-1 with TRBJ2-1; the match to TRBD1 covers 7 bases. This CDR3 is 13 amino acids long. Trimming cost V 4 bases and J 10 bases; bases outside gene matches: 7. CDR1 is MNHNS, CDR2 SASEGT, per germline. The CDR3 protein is CASSGDREDEQFF. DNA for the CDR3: TGTGCCAGCAGTGGTGACAGGGAAGACGAGCAGTTCTTC.

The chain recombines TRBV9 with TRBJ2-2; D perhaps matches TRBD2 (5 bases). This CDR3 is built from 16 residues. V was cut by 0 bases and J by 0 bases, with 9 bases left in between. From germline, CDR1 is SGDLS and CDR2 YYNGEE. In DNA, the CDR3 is TGTGCCAGCAGCGTAGAGGTTAGCGCGAACACCGGGGAGCTGTTTTTT. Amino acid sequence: CASSVEVSANTGELFF.

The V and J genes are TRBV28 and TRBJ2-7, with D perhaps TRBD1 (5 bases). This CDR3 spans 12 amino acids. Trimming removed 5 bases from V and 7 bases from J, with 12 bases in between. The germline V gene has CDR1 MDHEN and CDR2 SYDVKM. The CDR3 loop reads CASSKTEREQYF. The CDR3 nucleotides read TGTGCCAGCAGTAAGACAGAGAGGGAGCAGTACTTC. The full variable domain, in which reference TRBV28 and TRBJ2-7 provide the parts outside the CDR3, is DVKVTQSSRYLVKRTGEKVFLECVQDMDHENMFWYRQDPGLGLRLIYFSYDVKMKEKGDIPEGYSVSREKKERFSLILESASTNQTSMYLCASSKTEREQYFGPGTRLTVT.

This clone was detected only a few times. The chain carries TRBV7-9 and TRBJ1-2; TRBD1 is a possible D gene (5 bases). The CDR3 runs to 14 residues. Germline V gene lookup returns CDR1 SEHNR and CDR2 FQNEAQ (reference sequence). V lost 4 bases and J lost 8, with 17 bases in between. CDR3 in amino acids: CASSSGGGVSGYTF. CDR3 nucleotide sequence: TGTGCCAGCAGCTCCGGCGGGGGAGTTAGCGGCTACACCTTC.

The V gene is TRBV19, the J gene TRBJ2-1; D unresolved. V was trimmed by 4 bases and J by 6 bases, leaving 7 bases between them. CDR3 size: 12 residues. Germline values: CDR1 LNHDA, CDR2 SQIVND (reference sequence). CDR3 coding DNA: TGTGCCAGTAGTAGAACTCGCAATGAGCAGTTCTTC. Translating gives CASSRTRNEQFF. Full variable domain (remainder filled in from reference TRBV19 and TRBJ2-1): DGGITQSPKYLFRKEGQNVTLSCEQNLNHDAMYWYRQDPGQGLRLIYYSQIVNDFQKGDIAEGYSVSREKKESFPLTVTSAQKNPTAFYLCASSRTRNEQFFGPGTRLTVL.

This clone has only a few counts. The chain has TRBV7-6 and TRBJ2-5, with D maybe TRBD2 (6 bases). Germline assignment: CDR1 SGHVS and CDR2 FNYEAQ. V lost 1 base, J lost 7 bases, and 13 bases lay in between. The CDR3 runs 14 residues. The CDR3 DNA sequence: TGTGCCAGCAGCTTAGAGTCTACCGGGGGGACCCAGTACTTC. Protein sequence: CASSLESTGGTQYF.

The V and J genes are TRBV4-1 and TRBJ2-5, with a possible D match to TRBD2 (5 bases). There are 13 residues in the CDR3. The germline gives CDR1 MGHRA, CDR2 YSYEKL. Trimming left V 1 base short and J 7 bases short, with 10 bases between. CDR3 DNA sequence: TGCGCCAGCAGCCAAGCGTTAGGAGGGACCCAGTACTTC. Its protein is CASSQALGGTQYF.

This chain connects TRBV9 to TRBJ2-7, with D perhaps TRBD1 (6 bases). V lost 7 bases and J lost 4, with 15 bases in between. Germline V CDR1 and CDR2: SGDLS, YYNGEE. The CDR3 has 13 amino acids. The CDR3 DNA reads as TGTGCCAGCGGGGGCGGTTCTCCTTACGAGCAGTACTTC. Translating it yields CASGGGSPYEQYF.

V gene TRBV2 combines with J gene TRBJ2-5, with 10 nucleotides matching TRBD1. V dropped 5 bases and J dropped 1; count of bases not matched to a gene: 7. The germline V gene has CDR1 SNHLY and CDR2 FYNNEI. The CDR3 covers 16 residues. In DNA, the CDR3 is TGTGCCAGCAGTAGACCGGGACAGGGGTCCCAAGAGACCCAGTACTTC. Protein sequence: CASSRPGQGSQETQYF.